A selection of T cell receptor beta chains follows, all from one sample in a study of cytomegalovirus exposure and HLA in healthy donors. Clones were read by immunoSEQ multiplex PCR, and TCRdb kept only the in-frame ones, dropping some. The top ten clones hold over 9% of a sample with around 100,000 clones, 65% to 80% of them seen once. The specimen was PBMCs. The receptors were sampled from a woman younger than 30 in good health and CMV-seropositive. Both conserved end residues are part of each CDR3. The order of the fields is CDR3 DNA, CDR3 protein, V gene, J gene, clone size, D gene. A D gene is named only where the DNA matches it firmly. Size is stated for part of the rows, as once, few or many counts, or as a class when the clone is expanded.

DNA: TGTGCCAGCAGCCAAGTCCAGGGCTCCTACAATGAGCAGTTCTTC; CDR3: CASSQVQGSYNEQFF; V: TRBV4-2; J: TRBJ2-1; size: NA; D: NA
DNA: TGTGCCAGCAGTTCAGTGGAGGGTAGCGTACTCACAGATACGCAGTATTTT; CDR3: CASSSVEGSVLTDTQYF; V: TRBV7-2; J: TRBJ2-3; size: NA; D: NA
DNA: TGTGCCAGCAGCTCTCCGGGACAGAGGTTCCCCTCTGGGGCCAACGTCCTGACTTTC; CDR3: CASSSPGQRFPSGANVLTF; V: TRBV7-9; J: TRBJ2-6; size: NA; D: TRBD1
DNA: TGTGCCAGCCTGGCGGGCAAGAGCACCGGGGAGCTGTTTTTT; CDR3: CASLAGKSTGELFF; V: TRBV6-6; J: TRBJ2-2; size: NA; D: NA
DNA: TGTGCCAGCAGCTCACTGACCGGGACTAGCGGGAGGTTTTACGAGCAGTACTTC; CDR3: CASSSLTGTSGRFYEQYF; V: TRBV7-2; J: TRBJ2-7; size: NA; D: TRBD2
DNA: TGCGCCAGCAGCTCCGGGACAGGTTTGTCTGAAGCTTTCTTT; CDR3: CASSSGTGLSEAFF; V: TRBV5-1; J: TRBJ1-1; size: NA; D: TRBD1
DNA: TGTGCCAGCAGTTTGAATCGGGGATACTCCACTTACGAGCAGTACTTC; CDR3: CASSLNRGYSTYEQYF; V: TRBV27; J: TRBJ2-7; size: NA; D: NA
DNA: TGTGCCAGCGGGGGGATGGCGGGGGGGCGAGAGACCCAGTACTTC; CDR3: CASGGMAGGRETQYF; V: TRBV25-1; J: TRBJ2-5; size: few; D: TRBD2
DNA: TGTGCCAGCAGTGAAGTGCGGGAGCAAGTGGGAGGCTACACCTTC; CDR3: CASSEVREQVGGYTF; V: TRBV2; J: TRBJ1-2; size: NA; D: NA
DNA: TGTGCCAGCAGCCTGGGGCCGAAGAAGACTGAAGCTTTCTTT; CDR3: CASSLGPKKTEAFF; V: TRBV28; J: TRBJ1-1; size: NA; D: NA
DNA: TGTGCCAGCAGCCAAGGGGCTCAGGTTGCCGAGACCCAGTACTTC; CDR3: CASSQGAQVAETQYF; V: TRBV4-2; J: TRBJ2-5; size: NA; D: NA
DNA: TGTGCCAGCAGTTCGCCTGTGGGGGCCCTACCTTCGAGGGAGACCCAGTACTTC; CDR3: CASSSPVGALPSRETQYF; V: TRBV7-9; J: TRBJ2-5; size: NA; D: NA
DNA: TGTGCCAGCAGTTACTTCCCTCCTAGGGGAGATACGCAGTATTTT; CDR3: CASSYFPPRGDTQYF; V: TRBV6-6; J: TRBJ2-3; size: NA; D: NA
DNA: TGCGCCAGCAGCTTGGCCGGGGCAGATACGCAGTATTTT; CDR3: CASSLAGADTQYF; V: TRBV5-1; J: TRBJ2-3; size: NA; D: NA
DNA: TGTGCCAGCAACCTCGACAGCTATGGCTACACCTTC; CDR3: CASNLDSYGYTF; V: TRBV6-6; J: TRBJ1-2; size: NA; D: NA
DNA: TGCGCCAGCAACACACGGGGCGGGGTCTACGAGCAGTACTTC; CDR3: CASNTRGGVYEQYF; V: TRBV10-1; J: TRBJ2-7; size: NA; D: NA
DNA: TGTGCCAGTAGATCCTCCAGGGGCGGAAACACCATATATTTT; CDR3: CASRSSRGGNTIYF; V: TRBV19; J: TRBJ1-3; size: NA; D: NA
DNA: TGTGCCAGCAGTGGGACTAGCGGGGGGCCAAGTGGGGATGAGCAGTTCTTC; CDR3: CASSGTSGGPSGDEQFF; V: TRBV6-1; J: TRBJ2-1; size: NA; D: TRBD2
DNA: TGTGCCAGCAGCCAGGACAGGGGGGGAGCTTTCTTT; CDR3: CASSQDRGGAFF; V: TRBV14; J: TRBJ1-1; size: NA; D: TRBD1
DNA: TGTGCCAGCAGACCGGGACTAGCGGAATCCTACGAGCAGTACTTC; CDR3: CASRPGLAESYEQYF; V: TRBV7-9; J: TRBJ2-7; size: NA; D: TRBD2
DNA: TGTGCCAGCAGTCACTACAACAGTGGCTACACCTTC; CDR3: CASSHYNSGYTF; V: TRBV6-5; J: TRBJ1-2; size: NA; D: NA
DNA: TGTGCCAGCAGTTATAGGTACAGGGGGGGGACTGAAGCTTTCTTT; CDR3: CASSYRYRGGTEAFF; V: TRBV6-5; J: TRBJ1-1; size: NA; D: TRBD1
DNA: TGTGCCAGCAGCGAGATGGGGGGGAGGCTTCAGTACTTC; CDR3: CASSEMGGRLQYF; V: TRBV7-6; J: TRBJ2-7; size: NA; D: TRBD2
DNA: TGTGCCAGCAGCCCCAAGCAGCGGTCCACAGATACGCAGTATTTT; CDR3: CASSPKQRSTDTQYF; V: TRBV7-8; J: TRBJ2-3; size: NA; D: NA
DNA: TGCGCCAGCAGCCAGGACGGGACAGGGGAGGAAAAACTGTTTTTT; CDR3: CASSQDGTGEEKLFF; V: TRBV4-1; J: TRBJ1-4; size: few; D: TRBD1
DNA: TGTGCCAGCAGCCCGACTAGCGGGAGGACTTCCTACGAGCAGTACTTC; CDR3: CASSPTSGRTSYEQYF; V: TRBV27; J: TRBJ2-7; size: NA; D: TRBD2
DNA: TGTGCCAGCAGCTTCGCGACCTACGAGCAGTACTTC; CDR3: CASSFATYEQYF; V: TRBV7-2; J: TRBJ2-7; size: NA; D: NA
DNA: TGCGCCAGCAGCCAAGGCAGGGACACCGGGGAGCTGTTTTTT; CDR3: CASSQGRDTGELFF; V: TRBV4-1; J: TRBJ2-2; size: few; D: NA
DNA: TGTGCCAGCAGTCCCGGGGGGGGGAGCAATCAGCCCCAGCATTTT; CDR3: CASSPGGGSNQPQHF; V: TRBV28; J: TRBJ1-5; size: NA; D: NA
DNA: TGCAGTGCTAGAGATCTGGGGAGAATTTTC; CDR3: CSARDLGRIF; V: TRBV20-1; J: TRBJ1-2; size: NA; D: NA
DNA: TGTGCCAGCAGCGTGACAGGGGGCTCTGGAAACACCATATATTTT; CDR3: CASSVTGGSGNTIYF; V: TRBV9; J: TRBJ1-3; size: NA; D: TRBD1
DNA: TGTGCCAGCAGTCTGGGAGGCTACGAGCAGTACTTC; CDR3: CASSLGGYEQYF; V: TRBV27; J: TRBJ2-7; size: NA; D: NA
DNA: TGTGCCAGCAGCCGGGACAGGGCCTACAATGAGCAGTTCTTC; CDR3: CASSRDRAYNEQFF; V: TRBV9; J: TRBJ2-1; size: few; D: TRBD1
DNA: TGTGCCAGCAGCCCCCTGGACAGAAGCTTGCGGAATGAGCAGTTCTTC; CDR3: CASSPLDRSLRNEQFF; V: TRBV14; J: TRBJ2-1; size: few; D: NA
DNA: TGTGCCAGCAGCTTGACAGGGGCAGGGGATCAGCCCCAGCATTTT; CDR3: CASSLTGAGDQPQHF; V: TRBV7-9; J: TRBJ1-5; size: once; D: TRBD1
DNA: TGCGCCAGCAGCTTGGATGGCAACACCGGAAACACCATATATTTT; CDR3: CASSLDGNTGNTIYF; V: TRBV5-1; J: TRBJ1-3; size: few; D: NA
DNA: TGTGCCAGCAGCTTAGGCGGGGGGGCCTGGGTCAATGAGCAGTTCTTC; CDR3: CASSLGGGAWVNEQFF; V: TRBV5-4; J: TRBJ2-1; size: NA; D: TRBD2
DNA: TGTGCCAGCAGCCCCGGGACAGGGGGAAGAACTAATGAAAAACTGTTTTTT; CDR3: CASSPGTGGRTNEKLFF; V: TRBV4-2; J: TRBJ1-4; size: few; D: TRBD1
DNA: TGCGCCAGCAGCTTTGCGGGATCCACAGATACGCAGTATTTT; CDR3: CASSFAGSTDTQYF; V: TRBV5-1; J: TRBJ2-3; size: NA; D: NA
DNA: TGTGCCAGCAGCAAAGAGGAAAAGGTTACTAGCGGGAGTCTGGGCGAGCAGTACTTC; CDR3: CASSKEEKVTSGSLGEQYF; V: TRBV21-1; J: TRBJ2-7; size: NA; D: NA
DNA: TGTGCCAGCAGCTCCCGAGATTACGAGCAGTACTTC; CDR3: CASSSRDYEQYF; V: TRBV9; J: TRBJ2-7; size: NA; D: NA
DNA: TGCGCCAGCAGCCCACCCGGACAGGGTTTGGTGTCGTATGGCTACACCTTC; CDR3: CASSPPGQGLVSYGYTF; V: TRBV5-1; J: TRBJ1-2; size: NA; D: TRBD1